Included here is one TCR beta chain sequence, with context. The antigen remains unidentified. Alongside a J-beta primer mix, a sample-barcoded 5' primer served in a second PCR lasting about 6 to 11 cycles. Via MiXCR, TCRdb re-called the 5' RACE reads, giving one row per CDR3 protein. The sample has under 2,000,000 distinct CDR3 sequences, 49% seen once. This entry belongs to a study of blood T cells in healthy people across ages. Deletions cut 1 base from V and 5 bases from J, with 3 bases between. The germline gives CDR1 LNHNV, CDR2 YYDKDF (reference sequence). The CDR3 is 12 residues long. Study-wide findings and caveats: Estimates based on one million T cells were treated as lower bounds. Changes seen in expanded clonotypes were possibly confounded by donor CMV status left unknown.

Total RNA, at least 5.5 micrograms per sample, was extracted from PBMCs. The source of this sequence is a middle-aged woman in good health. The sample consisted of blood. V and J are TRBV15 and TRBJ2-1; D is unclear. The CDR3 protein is CATSRVNNEQFF. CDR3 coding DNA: TGTGCCACCAGCAGAGTTAACAATGAGCAGTTCTTC. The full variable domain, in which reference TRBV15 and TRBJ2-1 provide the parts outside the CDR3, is DAMVIQNPRYQVTQFGKPVTLSCSQTLNHNVMYWYQQKSSQAPKLLFHYYDKDFNNEADTPDNFQSRRPNTSFCFLDIRSPGLGDTAMYLCATSRVNNEQFFGPGTRLTVL.